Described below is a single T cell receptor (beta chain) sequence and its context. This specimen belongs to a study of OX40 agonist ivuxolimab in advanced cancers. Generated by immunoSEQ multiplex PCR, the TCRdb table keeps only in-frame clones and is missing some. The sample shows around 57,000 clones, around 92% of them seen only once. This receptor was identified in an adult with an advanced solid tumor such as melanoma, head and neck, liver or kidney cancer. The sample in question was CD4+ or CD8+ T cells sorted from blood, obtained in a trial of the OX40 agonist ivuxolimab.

This CDR3 is CASSFYRELYF. CDR3 coding DNA: TGTGCCAGCAGTTTTTACAGGGAACTATATTTT. This chain links TRBV28 with TRBJ1-3; possible D gene TRBD1, 6 bases. Trimming removed 3 bases from V and 14 bases from J, with 11 bases in between. This CDR3 contains 11 residues. Germline values: CDR1 MDHEN, CDR2 SYDVKM.